Listed below are T cell receptor beta chains from one sample, sequenced in a study of blood T cell repertoires in COVID-19. This table comes from immunoSEQ multiplex PCR, and its TCRdb copy is limited to in-frame clones, with some not included. The sample records some 310,000 clones, around 86% being singletons. Sequencing input: peripheral blood. The origin of the receptors is a middle-aged man with active or convalescent COVID-19. CDR3s include the opening cysteine and the closing phenylalanine or tryptophan. D genes are given only for firm matches. A clone size is listed for some rows: how often the clone was seen (once, few, many), or a class if it is expanded.

TRBJ1-3	17	TRBV10-3	.	.	CAISVAPPGQFGNTIYF	TGTGCCATCAGTGTCGCACCCCCTGGACAGTTTGGAAACACCATATATTTT
TRBJ1-4	13	TRBV5-6	.	few	CASSFRGGEKLFF	TGTGCCAGCAGCTTTCGGGGAGGAGAAAAACTGTTTTTT
TRBJ1-1	13	TRBV6-5	TRBD1	few	CASSPKGTGGGDF	TGTGCCAGCAGTCCCAAGGGGACAGGGGGTGGGGATTTT
TRBJ2-1	17	TRBV3-1/TRBV3-2	.	.	CASSQGLDYLAANEQFF	TGTGCCAGCAGCCAAGGCCTGGACTATCTCGCGGCTAATGAGCAGTTCTTC
TRBJ1-4	13	TRBV27	TRBD1	.	CASRGTVGEKLFF	TGTGCCAGCAGAGGGACAGTCGGCGAAAAACTGTTTTTT
TRBJ1-4	11	TRBV28	.	.	CASSAREKLFF	TGTGCCAGCAGTGCCAGAGAAAAACTGTTTTTT
TRBJ1-5	13	TRBV28	TRBD1	.	CASRLQGNQPQHF	TGTGCCAGCAGGCTACAGGGGAACCAGCCCCAGCATTTT
TRBJ2-7	13	TRBV28	.	.	CASSFNRAYEQYF	TGTGCCAGCAGTTTCAACAGGGCCTACGAGCAGTACTTC
TRBJ1-2	13	TRBV16	.	.	CASSRDRSNGYTF	TGTGCCAGCAGCCGAGACAGGTCGAATGGCTACACCTTC
TRBJ1-3	16	TRBV7-8	.	.	CASSWGGYNSGNTIYF	TGTGCCAGCAGCTGGGGGGGTTATAACTCTGGAAACACCATATATTTT
TRBJ2-3	11	TRBV30	.	.	CAWSRVDTQYF	TGTGCCTGGAGCCGGGTGGATACGCAGTATTTT
TRBJ1-6	17	TRBV2	TRBD1	.	CASRRTGTGGSNSPLHF	TGTGCCAGCAGACGGACCGGGACAGGGGGTTCGAATTCACCCCTCCACTTT
TRBJ1-1	14	TRBV28	.	.	CASSIIDMNTEAFF	TGTGCCAGCAGCATCATCGACATGAACACTGAAGCTTTCTTT
TRBJ2-3	17	TRBV21-1	.	.	CASSKGPRGLRTDTQYF	TGTGCCAGCAGCAAAGGACCCAGGGGGCTTCGCACAGATACGCAGTATTTT
TRBJ1-4	17	TRBV7-8	TRBD1	.	CASSLDTGGLTNEKLFF	TGTGCCAGCAGCTTAGACACAGGGGGACTAACTAATGAAAAACTGTTTTTT
TRBJ1-4	12	TRBV6-5	.	once	CASNAPGEKLFF	TGTGCCAGCAACGCGCCAGGGGAAAAACTGTTTTTT
TRBJ1-2	14	TRBV5-5	TRBD1	once	CASSWGQGNYGYTF	TGTGCCAGCAGCTGGGGACAGGGGAACTATGGCTACACCTTC